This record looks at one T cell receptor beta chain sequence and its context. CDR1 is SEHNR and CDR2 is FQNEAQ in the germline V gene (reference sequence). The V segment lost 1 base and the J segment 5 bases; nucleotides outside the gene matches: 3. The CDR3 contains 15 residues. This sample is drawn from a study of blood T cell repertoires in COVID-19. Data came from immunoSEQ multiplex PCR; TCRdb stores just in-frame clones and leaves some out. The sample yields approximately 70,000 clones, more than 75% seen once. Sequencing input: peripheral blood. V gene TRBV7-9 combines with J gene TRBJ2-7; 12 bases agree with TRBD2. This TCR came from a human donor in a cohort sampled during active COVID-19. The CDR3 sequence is CASSLGTSGADEQYF. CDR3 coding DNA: TGTGCCAGCAGCTTAGGGACTAGCGGGGCAGACGAGCAGTACTTC. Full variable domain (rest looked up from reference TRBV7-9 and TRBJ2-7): DTGVSQNPRHKITKRGQNVTFRCDPISEHNRLYWYRQTLGQGPEFLTYFQNEAQLEKSRLLSDRFSAERPKGSFSTLEIQRTEQGDSAMYLCASSLGTSGADEQYFGPGTRLTVT.